Listed here are 10 T cell receptor beta chains from one sample, sequenced in a study of T cells in Graves' hyperthyroidism and ophthalmopathy. Regions amplified from RNA transcripts were the TCR beta CDR3 regions. The HTBI primer set was used in a first-round RT-PCR of the TCR CDR3. TCRdb fed the multiplex PCR reads into MiXCR, producing one record per CDR3 protein. The sample shows a few hundred thousand distinct CDR3 sequences, about 15% of them seen only once. What was sequenced was blood. The receptors derive from a woman in her thirties with Graves' ophthalmopathy.

The V call is TRBV4-1, the J call TRBJ2-5; no clear D gene. The CDR3 runs 16 residues. V lost 2 bases and J lost 8, with 21 bases in between. Germline CDR1 and CDR2: MGHRA and YSYEKL. The chain's CDR3 is CASSQPQDLPANTQYF. The CDR3 DNA reads TGCGCCAGCAGCCAACCCCAGGACCTCCCGGCCAATACCCAGTACTTC.

The rearrangement uses TRBV7-2 and TRBJ1-4, with D possibly TRBD1 on 5 matching bases. The CDR3 has 11 residues. From germline, CDR1 is SGHTA and CDR2 FQGNSA. The ends were cut back, 5 bases at V and 16 bases at J, with 14 bases in the middle. The CDR3 region has the DNA TGTGCCAGCAGCCCCGGGAGGGACGGGTTTTTT. Translating gives CASSPGRDGFF.

This clonotype was detected ten times or more. The J gene is TRBJ2-3, the V gene TRBV11-2; a possible D gene is TRBD1 (5 bases). Looked up from germline, CDR1 is SGHAT and CDR2 is FQNNGV. The V end lost 2 bases, the J end lost 3 bases, and 12 bases lay between the germline ends. The CDR3 is 15 amino acids. CDR3: CASSLRGRTTDTQYF. CDR3 coding DNA: TGTGCCAGCAGCTTACGTGGGCGGACAACAGATACGCAGTATTTT.

About this clonotype itself: Relative to the germline gene, one junction end is altered; a read error may explain this. The CDR3 DNA reads TGTGCCAGCAATTTAAAGGGTAACACTGAAGCTTTCTTT. Amino acids: CASNLKGNTEAFF. The chain is built from TRBV12-3 or TRBV12-4 and TRBJ1-1, with D uncertain. This CDR3 is 13 amino acids long.

At least ten counts were recorded for this clonotype. The rearrangement uses TRBV4-3 and TRBJ2-3, with TRBD2 identical over 11 bases. Germline V gives CDR1 LGHNA, CDR2 YSLEER. This CDR3 has 16 amino acids. V was pared by 0 bases and J by 2 bases, with 1 base of the junction left unmatched. The DNA for the CDR3 is TGCGCCAGCAGCCAAGAGACTAGCGGGATCACAGATACGCAGTATTTT. Residues: CASSQETSGITDTQYF.

This clonotype has ten or more counts. The V call is TRBV3-1, the J call TRBJ1-1; 9 bases are a match to TRBD1. Germline loops: CDR1 LGHDT, CDR2 YNNKEL (reference sequence). The J segment lost 1 base and the V segment lost 2 bases, leaving 11 bases of the junction unmatched. The CDR3 is made up of 18 amino acids. The CDR3 sequence: CASSQHPGQGKANTEAFF. CDR3 in DNA: TGTGCCAGCAGCCAACATCCCGGACAGGGGAAGGCGAACACTGAAGCTTTCTTT.

The genes are TRBV10-3 and TRBJ1-1, with TRBD1 identical over 9 bases. With 5 bases clipped from V and 5 bases from J, the junction kept 6 bases outside the gene matches. The germline V gene encodes CDR1 ENHRY and CDR2 SYGVKD. The CDR3 extends over 14 amino acids. The CDR3 DNA sequence: TGTGCCATCAGTACCGGGACAGGGAGGACTGAAGCTTTCTTT. Its protein product is CAISTGTGRTEAFF.

This chain uses TRBV20-1 with TRBJ1-2; the D is unclear. Germline assignment: CDR1 DFQATT and CDR2 SNEGSKA (reference sequence). Trimming removed 0 bases from V and 3 bases from J, with 11 bases in between. This CDR3 has 14 residues. The DNA for the CDR3 is TGCAGTGCTAGAGATCTCGGGCAGGACTATGGCTACACCTTC. The encoded protein is CSARDLGQDYGYTF.

This chain joins TRBV6-2 or TRBV6-3 and TRBJ2-7; weak D call: TRBD1 (6 bases). Trimming removed 2 bases at V and 0 bases at J, with 11 bases between. Germline-derived CDR1 and CDR2 are MNHEY and SVGEGT. This CDR3 has 15 amino acids. CDR3 coding DNA: TGTGCCAGCAGTTACGGTACAGGGACCTCCTACGAGCAGTACTTC. Amino acid sequence: CASSYGTGTSYEQYF.

Points on this clonotype: This may come from a read error, since a much larger clone is one base off. The genes are TRBV5-1 and TRBJ2-1; TRBD2 aligns across 14 bases. The CDR3 is made up of 16 amino acids. Germline V CDR1 and CDR2: SGHRS, YFSETQ. In nucleotides, the CDR3 is TGCGCCAACAGCTTTGGACTAGCGGGAGGACTCCATGAGCAGTTCTTC. Residues: CANSFGLAGGLHEQFF.